A single sample is the source of the 16 T cell receptor beta chains below, sequenced in a study of response to subunit inactivated influenza vaccine. TCRdb independently ran MiXCR on the RT-PCR reads; one entry per CDR3 protein. The sample has just under 550,000 distinct CDR3 sequences; under 30% are singletons. This same sample was also part of a study on T cells expressing NK-cell markers. As that report states: Production of TCR beta cDNA relied on 5'RACE template switching with UMIs.

Here the sequenced sample was CD4+ T cells sorted from PBMCs, taken 11 to 12 days after vaccination. These receptors were obtained from a man between 45 and 60 years old who received an inactivated influenza vaccine.

The chain has TRBV4-3 and TRBJ2-5; tentatively, D is TRBD2 (6 bases). V shed 3 bases and J shed 5 bases, with 13 bases lying between them. The CDR3 is 14 amino acids. Germline loops: CDR1 LGHNA, CDR2 YSLEER. The CDR3 sequence: CASSQGGPSETQYF. CDR3 DNA: TGCGCCAGCAGCCAGGGAGGACCGTCCGAGACCCAGTACTTC.

V and J are TRBV20-1 and TRBJ1-1; 7 nucleotides align to TRBD1. CDR3 length: 14 amino acids. Losses at the gene ends were 0 bases for V and 1 base for J; bases not matched to a gene: 2. Per the germline V gene, CDR1 is DFQATT and CDR2 is SNEGSKA (reference sequence). CDR3 DNA: TGCAGTGCTAGAGAAAGGGGGCCGAACACTGAAGCTTTCTTT. Translation gives CSARERGPNTEAFF.

The rearrangement uses TRBV2 and TRBJ1-2; 7 positions match TRBD1. V shed 9 bases and J 7 bases; nucleotides not matched to a gene: 8. The germline V gene has CDR1 SNHLY and CDR2 FYNNEI. The CDR3 covers 12 residues. CDR3 in DNA: TGTGCCAGTAACAGGGGCAATGGTGGCTACACCTTC. It specifies CASNRGNGGYTF.

V usage is TRBV5-1 and J usage is TRBJ1-6; D is undetermined. CDR1 is SGHRS and CDR2 is YFSETQ in the germline V gene. The V and J ends lost 0 bases and 10 bases respectively, with 8 bases between them. The CDR3 consists of 13 residues. The DNA for the CDR3 is TGCGCCAGCAGCTTGGCGGCGGGATCACCCCTCCACTTT. It codes for CASSLAAGSPLHF.

The chain employs TRBV18 and TRBJ1-1; TRBD1 might be the D (5 bases). Looked up from germline, CDR1 is KGHSH and CDR2 is LQKENI. The V and J ends lost 1 base and 4 bases respectively, with 16 bases between them. The CDR3 is 16 amino acids. CDR3 DNA: TGTGCCAGCTCACCACTGGCCCCCGGGGGAGGCACTGAAGCTTTCTTT. This sequence encodes CASSPLAPGGGTEAFF.

This clonotype was seen a few times. This chain connects TRBV24-1 to TRBJ2-1; D may be TRBD1 (6 bases). Per germline, CDR1 KGHDR and CDR2 SFDVKD. Trimming left V 3 bases short and J 6 bases short, with 11 bases between. The CDR3 consists of 14 residues. As DNA, the CDR3 is TGTGCCACCAGTGATCCAACAGGGCCCAATGAGCAGTTCTTC. It translates to CATSDPTGPNEQFF.

This clonotype came up once. This sequence joins TRBV9 and TRBJ2-2, with 8 nucleotides matching TRBD1. V was pared by 0 bases and J by 7 bases, with 5 bases of the junction left unmatched. This CDR3 region has 15 residues. Germline V CDR1 and CDR2: SGDLS, YYNGEE. The CDR3, as DNA: TGTGCCAGCAGCGTAGTGGCAGGGGGCTTCGGGGAGCTGTTTTTT. Translating it yields CASSVVAGGFGELFF.

This clonotype was detected a few times. The CDR3 bases are TGCAGTGCAGGAGGGGGAGAAGAGACCCAGTACTTC. This translates into CSAGGGEETQYF. The V gene is TRBV20-1, the J gene TRBJ2-5; either TRBD1 or TRBD2 may fit D (6 bases each). V lost 6 bases to trimming and J lost 3 bases, with 11 bases between them. Germline V CDR1 and CDR2: DFQATT, SNEGSKA (reference sequence). This CDR3 has 12 residues.

The rearrangement links TRBV4-1 to TRBJ2-7; 7 bases line up with TRBD2. Germline V gives CDR1 MGHRA, CDR2 YSYEKL. This CDR3 is 20 amino acids long. With 3 bases clipped from V and 1 base from J, the junction kept 21 bases outside the gene matches. The CDR3 nucleotides are TGCGCCAGCAGCCATCATTTCAGGGAGGGTTCGTGGGGAACGTCCTACGAGCAGTACTTC. Translation: CASSHHFREGSWGTSYEQYF.

The chain uses TRBV5-1 and TRBJ1-6; 8 positions match TRBD1. CDR1 is SGHRS and CDR2 is YFSETQ in the germline V gene. J gave up 8 bases and V 4 bases, and 8 bases lay outside the gene matches. The CDR3 covers 15 residues. CDR3 loop: CASSPTGAKHSPLHF. CDR3 coding DNA: TGCGCCAGCAGCCCGACAGGGGCCAAACATTCACCCCTCCACTTT.

This clonotype appeared a single time. The rearrangement joins TRBV10-3 to TRBJ2-3; 12 bases align to TRBD2. The junction had 7 bases not matched to a gene; V was cut back by 0 bases and J by 0 bases. CDR1 and CDR2 (germline): ENHRY, SYGVKD. This CDR3 has 19 residues. The CDR3 sequence: CAISESKGLAGPSTDTQYF. In DNA, the CDR3 is TGTGCCATCAGTGAGTCGAAGGGACTAGCGGGCCCTAGCACAGATACGCAGTATTTT.

This chain links TRBV29-1 with TRBJ2-7; D might be TRBD1 (5 bases). The CDR3 length is 13 residues. Germline V gene data show CDR1 as SQVTM and CDR2 as ANQGSEA. The V gene lost 5 bases and the J gene lost 2 bases, with 13 bases spanning the gap. CDR3 protein: CSVTRPGTYEQYF. The CDR3 DNA reads as TGCAGCGTTACAAGACCAGGGACCTACGAGCAGTACTTC.

This clonotype was seen a handful of times. The chain links TRBV28 to TRBJ1-1; D gene uncertain. The CDR3 totals 15 residues. V lost 1 base and J lost 3, with 12 bases in between. The germline V gene has CDR1 MDHEN and CDR2 SYDVKM. CDR3 sequence (DNA): TGTGCCAGCAGTTTATCAGGTTTCGCGGACACTGAAGCTTTCTTT. The encoded protein is CASSLSGFADTEAFF.

The chain joins TRBV14 to TRBJ2-3; TRBD2 is a possible D gene (5 bases). Deletions cut 1 base from V and 5 bases from J, with 16 bases between. Germline assignment: CDR1 SGHDN and CDR2 FVKESK. The CDR3 extends over 16 amino acids. The CDR3 sequence: CASSQGWAAVLDTQYF. In nucleotides, the CDR3 is TGTGCCAGCAGCCAAGGATGGGCAGCGGTGTTAGATACGCAGTATTTT.

The chain employs TRBV4-1 and TRBJ2-7; 9 bases align to TRBD1. Germline V gives CDR1 MGHRA, CDR2 YSYEKL. With 4 bases clipped from V and 5 bases from J, the junction kept 12 bases outside the gene matches. This CDR3 comprises 16 residues. The CDR3 is CASSLGAPGQGHEQYF. CDR3 DNA sequence: TGCGCCAGCAGCCTAGGAGCCCCGGGACAGGGCCACGAGCAGTACTTC.

This clonotype was seen only a few times. This sequence joins TRBV14 and TRBJ2-1; TRBD2 matches at 8 bases. CDR1 is SGHDN, CDR2 FVKESK, per germline. V dropped 4 bases and J dropped 2; count of bases not matched to a gene: 7. The CDR3 is 16 amino acids. The CDR3 region has the DNA TGTGCCAGCAGCCGTTACGGGGGGGCAGCCTACAATGAGCAGTTCTTC. Encoded protein: CASSRYGGAAYNEQFF. The whole variable domain, filled in from reference TRBV14 and TRBJ2-1, reads EAGVTQFPSHSVIEKGQTVTLRCDPISGHDNLYWYRRVMGKEIKFLLHFVKESKQDESGMPNNRFLAERTGGTYSTLKVQPAELEDSGVYFCASSRYGGAAYNEQFFGPGTRLTVL.